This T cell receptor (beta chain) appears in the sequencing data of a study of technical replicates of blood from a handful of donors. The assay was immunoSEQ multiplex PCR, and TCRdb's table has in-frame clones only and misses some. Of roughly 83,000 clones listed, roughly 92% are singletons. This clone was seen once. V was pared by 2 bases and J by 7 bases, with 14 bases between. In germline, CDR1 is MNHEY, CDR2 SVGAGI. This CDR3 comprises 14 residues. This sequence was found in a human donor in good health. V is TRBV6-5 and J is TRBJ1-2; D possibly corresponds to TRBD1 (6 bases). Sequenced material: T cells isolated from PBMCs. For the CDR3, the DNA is TGTGCCAGCAGTTACCAGGGGAGGGGGGGTGGCTACACCTTC. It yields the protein CASSYQGRGGGYTF.